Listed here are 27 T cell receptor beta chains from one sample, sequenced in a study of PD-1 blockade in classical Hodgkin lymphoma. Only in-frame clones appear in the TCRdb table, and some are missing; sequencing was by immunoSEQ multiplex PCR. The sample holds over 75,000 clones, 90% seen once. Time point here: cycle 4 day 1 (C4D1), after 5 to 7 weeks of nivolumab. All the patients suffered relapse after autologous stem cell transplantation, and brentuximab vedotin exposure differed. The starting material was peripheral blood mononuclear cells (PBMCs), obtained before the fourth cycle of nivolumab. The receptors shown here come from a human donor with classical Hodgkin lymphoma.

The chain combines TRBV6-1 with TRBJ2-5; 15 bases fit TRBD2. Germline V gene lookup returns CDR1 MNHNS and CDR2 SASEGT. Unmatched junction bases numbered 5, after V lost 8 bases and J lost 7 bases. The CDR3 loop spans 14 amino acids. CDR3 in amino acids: CASWGLAGGGTQYF. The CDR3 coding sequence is TGTGCCAGCTGGGGACTAGCGGGGGGCGGGACCCAGTACTTC.

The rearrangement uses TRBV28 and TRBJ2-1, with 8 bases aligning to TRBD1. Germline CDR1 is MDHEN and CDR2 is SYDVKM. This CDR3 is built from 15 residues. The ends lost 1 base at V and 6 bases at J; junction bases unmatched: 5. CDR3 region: CASSLYRGAGNEQFF. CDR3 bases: TGTGCCAGCAGTTTATACAGGGGGGCAGGCAATGAGCAGTTCTTC.

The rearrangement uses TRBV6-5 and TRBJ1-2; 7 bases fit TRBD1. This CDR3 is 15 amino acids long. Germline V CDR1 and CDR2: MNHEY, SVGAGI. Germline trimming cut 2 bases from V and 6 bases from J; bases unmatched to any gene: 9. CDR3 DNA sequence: TGTGCCAGCAGTTACACGGGTCAGGGGGGAAATGGCTACACCTTC. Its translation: CASSYTGQGGNGYTF.

CDR3 DNA sequence: TGTGCCAGCAGCTTATCGACGGACTATGGCTACACCTTC. Translated: CASSLSTDYGYTF. V usage is TRBV11-2 and J usage is TRBJ1-2; no definite D call. Trimming took off 2 bases at V and 3 bases at J, with 7 bases between the two ends. Germline V gene sequence: CDR1 SGHAT, CDR2 FQNNGV. The CDR3 has 13 residues.

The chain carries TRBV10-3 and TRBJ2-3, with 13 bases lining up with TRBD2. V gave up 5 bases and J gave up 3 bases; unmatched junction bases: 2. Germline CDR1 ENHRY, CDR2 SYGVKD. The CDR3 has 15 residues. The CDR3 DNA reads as TGTGCCATCAGTAAGACTAGCGGGGGGACAGATACGCAGTATTTT. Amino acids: CAISKTSGGTDTQYF.

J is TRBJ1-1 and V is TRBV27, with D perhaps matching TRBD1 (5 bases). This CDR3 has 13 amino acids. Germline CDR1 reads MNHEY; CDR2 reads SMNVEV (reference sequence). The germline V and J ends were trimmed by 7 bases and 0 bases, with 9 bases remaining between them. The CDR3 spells CASIGGMNTEAFF. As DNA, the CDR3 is TGTGCCAGCATTGGGGGGATGAACACTGAAGCTTTCTTT.

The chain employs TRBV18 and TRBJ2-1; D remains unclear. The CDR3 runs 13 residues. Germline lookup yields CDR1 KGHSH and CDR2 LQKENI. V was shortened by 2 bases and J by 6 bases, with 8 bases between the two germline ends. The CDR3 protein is CASSPTDSNEQFF. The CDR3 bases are TGTGCCAGCTCACCAACCGATTCCAATGAGCAGTTCTTC.

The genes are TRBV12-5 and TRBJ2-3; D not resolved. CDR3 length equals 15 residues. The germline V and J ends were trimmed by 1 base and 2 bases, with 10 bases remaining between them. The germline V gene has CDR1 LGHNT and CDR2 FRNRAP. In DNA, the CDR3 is TGTGCTAGTGGTTTGGACCGGAGACCCACAGATACGCAGTATTTT. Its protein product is CASGLDRRPTDTQYF.

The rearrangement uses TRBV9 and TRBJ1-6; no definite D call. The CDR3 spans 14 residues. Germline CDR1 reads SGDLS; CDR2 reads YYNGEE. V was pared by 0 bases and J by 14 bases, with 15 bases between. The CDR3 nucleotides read TGTGCCAGCAGCGTAGGGACGCAACTAGGGACCCTCCACTTT. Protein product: CASSVGTQLGTLHF.

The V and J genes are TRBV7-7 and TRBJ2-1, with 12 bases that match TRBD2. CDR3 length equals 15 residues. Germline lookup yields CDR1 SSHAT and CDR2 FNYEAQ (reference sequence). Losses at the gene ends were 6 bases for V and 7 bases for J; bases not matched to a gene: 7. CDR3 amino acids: CASSPLAGGRNEQFF. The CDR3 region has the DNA TGTGCCAGCAGTCCTCTAGCGGGGGGGCGGAATGAGCAGTTCTTC.

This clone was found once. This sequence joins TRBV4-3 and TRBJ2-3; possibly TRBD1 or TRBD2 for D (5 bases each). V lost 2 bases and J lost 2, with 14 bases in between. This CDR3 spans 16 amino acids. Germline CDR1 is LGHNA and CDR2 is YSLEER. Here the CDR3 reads CASSQRILGDTDTQYF. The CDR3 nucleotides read TGCGCCAGCAGCCAAAGGATTTTGGGGGACACAGATACGCAGTATTTT.

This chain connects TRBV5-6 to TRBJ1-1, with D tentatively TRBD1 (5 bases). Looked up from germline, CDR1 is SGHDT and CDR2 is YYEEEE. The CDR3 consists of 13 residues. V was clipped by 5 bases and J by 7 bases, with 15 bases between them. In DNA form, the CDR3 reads TGTGCCAGCAGTCAGCCAGGGAGTTTTGAAGCTTTCTTT. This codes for CASSQPGSFEAFF. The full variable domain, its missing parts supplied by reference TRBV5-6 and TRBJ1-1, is DAGVTQSPTHLIKTRGQQVTLRCSPKSGHDTVSWYQQALGQGPQFIFQYYEEEERQRGNFPDRFSGHQFPNYSSELNVNALLLGDSALYLCASSQPGSFEAFFGQGTRLTVV.

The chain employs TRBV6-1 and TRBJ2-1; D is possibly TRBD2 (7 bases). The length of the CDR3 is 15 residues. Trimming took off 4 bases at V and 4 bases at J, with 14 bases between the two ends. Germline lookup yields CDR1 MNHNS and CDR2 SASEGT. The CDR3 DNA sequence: TGTGCCAGCAGTGTGATAAGGGGGGGGTACAATGAGCAGTTCTTC. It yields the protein CASSVIRGGYNEQFF.

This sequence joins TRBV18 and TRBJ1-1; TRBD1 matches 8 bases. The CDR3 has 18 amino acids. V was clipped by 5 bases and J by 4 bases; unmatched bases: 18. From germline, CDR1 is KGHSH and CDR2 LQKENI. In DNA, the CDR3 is TGTGCCAGCTCATCGATGTCTCAGGGGGCGGGGGCGCCCACTGAAGCTTTCTTT. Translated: CASSSMSQGAGAPTEAFF.

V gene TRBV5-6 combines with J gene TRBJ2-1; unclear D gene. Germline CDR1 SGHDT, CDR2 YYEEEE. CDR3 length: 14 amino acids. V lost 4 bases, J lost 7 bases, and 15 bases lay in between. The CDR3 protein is CASSAAGSQNEQFF. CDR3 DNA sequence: TGTGCCAGCAGCGCTGCTGGCTCCCAGAATGAGCAGTTCTTC.

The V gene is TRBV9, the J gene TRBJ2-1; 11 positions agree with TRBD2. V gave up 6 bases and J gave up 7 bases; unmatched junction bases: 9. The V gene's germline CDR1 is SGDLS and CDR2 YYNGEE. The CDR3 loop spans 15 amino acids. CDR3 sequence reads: CASTHVAGGDNEQFF. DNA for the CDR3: TGTGCCAGCACCCATGTAGCGGGGGGGGATAATGAGCAGTTCTTC.

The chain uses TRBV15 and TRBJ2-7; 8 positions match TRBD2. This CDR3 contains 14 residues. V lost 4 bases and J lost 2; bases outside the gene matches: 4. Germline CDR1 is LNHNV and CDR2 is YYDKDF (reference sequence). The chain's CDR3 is CATSKPGLAYEQYF. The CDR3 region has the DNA TGTGCCACCAGCAAGCCGGGACTAGCCTACGAGCAGTACTTC. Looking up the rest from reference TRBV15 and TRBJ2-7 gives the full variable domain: DAMVIQNPRYQVTQFGKPVTLSCSQTLNHNVMYWYQQKSSQAPKLLFHYYDKDFNNEADTPDNFQSRRPNTSFCFLDIRSPGLGDTAMYLCATSKPGLAYEQYFGPGTRLTVT.

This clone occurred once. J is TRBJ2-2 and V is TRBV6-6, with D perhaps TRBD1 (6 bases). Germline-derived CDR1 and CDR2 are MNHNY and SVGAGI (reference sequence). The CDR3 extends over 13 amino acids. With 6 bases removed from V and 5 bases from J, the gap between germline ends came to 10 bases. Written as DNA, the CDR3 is TGTGCCAGCAGCATGACAGGAACCGGGGAGCTGTTTTTT. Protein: CASSMTGTGELFF.

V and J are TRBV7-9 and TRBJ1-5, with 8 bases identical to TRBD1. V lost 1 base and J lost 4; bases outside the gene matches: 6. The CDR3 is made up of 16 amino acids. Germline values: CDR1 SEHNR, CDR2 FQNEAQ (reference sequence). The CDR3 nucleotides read TGTGCCAGCAGCTTAGTGTCTGGACAGGGAAATCAGCCCCAGCATTTT. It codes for CASSLVSGQGNQPQHF.

In DNA form, the CDR3 reads TGTGCCTGGAGCAGCAGAAACAATCAGCCCCAGCATTTT. Translation gives CAWSSRNNQPQHF. The chain employs TRBV30 and TRBJ1-5; D gene unclear. The germline V gene encodes CDR1 GTSNPN and CDR2 SVGIG (reference sequence). Trimming took 3 bases from V and 3 from J, leaving 9 bases between them. This CDR3 has 13 residues. The whole variable domain, filled in from reference TRBV30 and TRBJ1-5, reads SQTIHQWPATLVQPVGSPLSLECTVEGTSNPNLYWYRQAAGRGLQLLFYSVGIGQISSEVPQNLSASRPQDRQFILSSKKLLLSDSGFYLCAWSSRNNQPQHFGDGTRLSIL.

CDR3: CASSQEGNRGLSYNSPLHF. DNA for the CDR3: TGCGCCAGCAGCCAAGAGGGGAACAGGGGGCTCTCCTATAATTCACCCCTCCACTTT. The chain links TRBV4-3 to TRBJ1-6; 9 nucleotides line up with TRBD1. The ends lost 0 bases at V and 0 bases at J; junction bases unmatched: 6. Germline-derived CDR1 and CDR2 are LGHNA and YSLEER. The CDR3 covers 19 residues.

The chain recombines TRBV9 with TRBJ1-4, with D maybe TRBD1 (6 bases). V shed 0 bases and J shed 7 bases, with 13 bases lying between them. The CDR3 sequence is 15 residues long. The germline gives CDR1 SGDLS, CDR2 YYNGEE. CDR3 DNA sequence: TGTGCCAGCAGCGTAGACAGGGTTGGGGGTGAAAAACTGTTTTTT. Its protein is CASSVDRVGGEKLFF.

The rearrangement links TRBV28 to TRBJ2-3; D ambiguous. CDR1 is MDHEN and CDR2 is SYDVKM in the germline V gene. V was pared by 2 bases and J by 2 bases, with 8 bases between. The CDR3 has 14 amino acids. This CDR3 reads CASSLNVDTDTQYF. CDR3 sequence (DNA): TGTGCCAGCAGTTTAAATGTCGACACAGATACGCAGTATTTT. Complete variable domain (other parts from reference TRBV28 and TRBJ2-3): DVKVTQSSRYLVKRTGEKVFLECVQDMDHENMFWYRQDPGLGLRLIYFSYDVKMKEKGDIPEGYSVSREKKERFSLILESASTNQTSMYLCASSLNVDTDTQYFGPGTRLTVL.

The CDR3 protein is CASSSISHTDTQYF. CDR3 in DNA: TGTGCCAGCAGCTCCATATCTCACACAGATACGCAGTATTTT. The J gene is TRBJ2-3, the V gene TRBV11-2, with D uncertain. This CDR3 is built from 14 residues. The V gene's germline CDR1 is SGHAT and CDR2 FQNNGV. With 4 bases removed from V and 2 bases from J, the gap between germline ends came to 10 bases. The full variable domain, in which reference TRBV11-2 and TRBJ2-3 provide the parts outside the CDR3, is EAGVAQSPRYKIIEKRQSVAFWCNPISGHATLYWYQQILGQGPKLLIQFQNNGVVDDSQLPKDRFSAERLKGVDSTLKIQPAKLEDSAVYLCASSSISHTDTQYFGPGTRLTVL.

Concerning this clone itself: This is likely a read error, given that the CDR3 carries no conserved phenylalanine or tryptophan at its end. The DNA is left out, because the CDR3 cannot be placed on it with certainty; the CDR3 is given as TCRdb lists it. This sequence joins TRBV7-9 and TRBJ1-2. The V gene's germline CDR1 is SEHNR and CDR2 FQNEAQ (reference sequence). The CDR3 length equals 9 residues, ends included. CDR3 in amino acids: CASSLVGTG.

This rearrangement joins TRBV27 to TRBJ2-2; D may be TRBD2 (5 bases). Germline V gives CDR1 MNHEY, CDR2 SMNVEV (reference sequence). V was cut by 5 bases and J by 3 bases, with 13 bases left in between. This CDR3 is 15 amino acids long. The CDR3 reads CASSQGSSYTGELFF. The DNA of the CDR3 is TGTGCCAGCAGTCAAGGGAGTAGCTACACCGGGGAGCTGTTTTTT.

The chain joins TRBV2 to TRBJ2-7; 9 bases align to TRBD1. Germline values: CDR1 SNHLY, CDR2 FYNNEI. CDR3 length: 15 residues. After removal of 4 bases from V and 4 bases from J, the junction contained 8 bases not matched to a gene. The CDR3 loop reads CASSVDRGVSYEQYF. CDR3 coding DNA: TGTGCCAGCAGTGTGGACAGGGGAGTTTCTTACGAGCAGTACTTC. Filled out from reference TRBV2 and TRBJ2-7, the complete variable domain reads EPEVTQTPSHQVTQMGQEVILRCVPISNHLYFYWYRQILGQKVEFLVSFYNNEISEKSEIFDDQFSVERPDGSNFTLKIRSTKLEDSAMYFCASSVDRGVSYEQYFGPGTRLTVT.